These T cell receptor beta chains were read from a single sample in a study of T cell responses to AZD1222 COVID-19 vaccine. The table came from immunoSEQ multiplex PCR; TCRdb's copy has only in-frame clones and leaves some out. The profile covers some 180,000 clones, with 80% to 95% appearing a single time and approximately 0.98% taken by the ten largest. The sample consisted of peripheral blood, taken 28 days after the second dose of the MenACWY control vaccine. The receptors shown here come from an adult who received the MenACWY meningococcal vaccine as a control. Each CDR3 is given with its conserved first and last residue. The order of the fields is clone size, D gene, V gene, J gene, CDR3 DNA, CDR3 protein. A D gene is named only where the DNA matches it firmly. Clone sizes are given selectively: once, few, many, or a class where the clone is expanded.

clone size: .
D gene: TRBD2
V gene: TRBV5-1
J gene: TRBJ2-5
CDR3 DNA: TGCGCCAGCAGCCCCAACCCCCTAGCGGGGTCAGAGACCCAGTACTTC
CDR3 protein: CASSPNPLAGSETQYF

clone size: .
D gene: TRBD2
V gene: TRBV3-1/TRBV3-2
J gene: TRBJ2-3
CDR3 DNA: TGTGCCAGCAGCCGGACTAGCGGGGGCGGGGATACGCAGTATTTT
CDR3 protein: CASSRTSGGGDTQYF

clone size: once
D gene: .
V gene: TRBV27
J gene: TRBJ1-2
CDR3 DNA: TGTGCCAGCAGTAAAGGAGGCAGCTATGGCTACACCTTC
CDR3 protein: CASSKGGSYGYTF

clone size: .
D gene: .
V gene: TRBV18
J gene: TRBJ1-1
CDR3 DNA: TGTGCCAGCTCGCCACGAGTAGGACGGACGATGAACACTGAAGCTTTCTTT
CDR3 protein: CASSPRVGRTMNTEAFF

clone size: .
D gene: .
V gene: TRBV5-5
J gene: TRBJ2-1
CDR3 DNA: TGTGCCAGCAGCCGTCGCGGGGCGGACTCCTACAATGAGCAGTTCTTC
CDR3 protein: CASSRRGADSYNEQFF

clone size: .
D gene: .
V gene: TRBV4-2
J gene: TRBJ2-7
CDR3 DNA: TGTGCCAGCCGGGGAACAGCGGCCTACGAGCAGTACTTC
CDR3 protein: CASRGTAAYEQYF

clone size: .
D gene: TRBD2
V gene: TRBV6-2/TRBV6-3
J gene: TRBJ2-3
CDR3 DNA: TGTGCCAGCAGCCACGGGCGGGGGGCCATTTTAACGCAGTATTTT
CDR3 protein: CASSHGRGAILTQYF

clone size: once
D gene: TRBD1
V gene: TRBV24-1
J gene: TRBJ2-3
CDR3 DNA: TGTGCCACCAGTGACCTCGGGACAGGGATTGAGGATACGCAGTATTTT
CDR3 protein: CATSDLGTGIEDTQYF

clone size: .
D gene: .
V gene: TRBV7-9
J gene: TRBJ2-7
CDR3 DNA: TGTGCCAGCAGCAAGTCACAAGAGCAGTACTTC
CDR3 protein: CASSKSQEQYF

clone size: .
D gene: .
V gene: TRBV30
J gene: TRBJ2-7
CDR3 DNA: TGTGCCTGGAGGAGAAGTACCGAGCAGTACTTC
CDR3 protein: CAWRRSTEQYF

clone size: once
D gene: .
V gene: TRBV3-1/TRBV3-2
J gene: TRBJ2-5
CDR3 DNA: TGTGCCAGCAGCCAGTACAGCCAAGAGACCCAGTACTTC
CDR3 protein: CASSQYSQETQYF

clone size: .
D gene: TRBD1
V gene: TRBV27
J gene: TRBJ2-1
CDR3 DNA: TGTGCCAGCAGTTTAGAGGGGGCGGAGAATGAGCAGTTCTTC
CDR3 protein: CASSLEGAENEQFF

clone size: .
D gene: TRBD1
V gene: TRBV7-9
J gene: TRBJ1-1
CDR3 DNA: TGTGCCAGCAGCCGGACAGGGGGCATCCTGAACACTGAAGCTTTCTTT
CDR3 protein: CASSRTGGILNTEAFF

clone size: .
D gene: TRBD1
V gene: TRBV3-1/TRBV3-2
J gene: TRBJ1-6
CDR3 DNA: TGTGCCAGCAGCCAAGATCCAGGGGGTAATTCACCCCTCCACTTT
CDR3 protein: CASSQDPGGNSPLHF

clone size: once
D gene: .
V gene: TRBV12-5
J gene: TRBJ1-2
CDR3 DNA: TGTGCTAGTGGAATGGGGGGGCAGGGTGGCTACACCTTC
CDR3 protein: CASGMGGQGGYTF

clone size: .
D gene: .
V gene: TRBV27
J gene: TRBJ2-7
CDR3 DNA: TGTGCCAGCAGTTTTGTGATAAACCACGAGCAGTACTTC
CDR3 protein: CASSFVINHEQYF

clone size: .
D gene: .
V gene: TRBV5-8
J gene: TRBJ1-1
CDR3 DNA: TGTGCCAGCAGCCGCAGGGACCCAAACACTGAAGCTTTCTTT
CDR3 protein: CASSRRDPNTEAFF

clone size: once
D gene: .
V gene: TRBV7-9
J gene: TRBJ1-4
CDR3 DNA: TGTGCCAGCAGCCCGGACAGAGTAGGCGGAAAACTGTTTTTT
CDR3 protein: CASSPDRVGGKLFF

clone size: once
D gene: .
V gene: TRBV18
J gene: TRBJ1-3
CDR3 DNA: TGTGCCAGCTCGGACGGACACAACTCTGGAAACACCATATATTTT
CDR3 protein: CASSDGHNSGNTIYF

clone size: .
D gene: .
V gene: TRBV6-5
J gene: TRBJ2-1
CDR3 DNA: TGTGCCAGCAGTTACATACAGGGCTCTGAGCAGTTCTTC
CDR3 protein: CASSYIQGSEQFF

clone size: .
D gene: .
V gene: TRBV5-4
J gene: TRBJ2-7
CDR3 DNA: TGTGCCAGCAGCTTGGTGGGGCCCTACGAGCAGTACTTC
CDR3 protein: CASSLVGPYEQYF

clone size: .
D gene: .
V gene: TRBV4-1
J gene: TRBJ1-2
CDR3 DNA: TGCGCCAGCAGCCAAGATCAGAAGGGGGTCCCCTATGGCTACACCTTC
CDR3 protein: CASSQDQKGVPYGYTF

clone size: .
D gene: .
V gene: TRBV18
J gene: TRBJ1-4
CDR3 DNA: TGTGCCAGCTCACTGGGGTCTAATGAAAAACTGTTTTTT
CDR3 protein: CASSLGSNEKLFF

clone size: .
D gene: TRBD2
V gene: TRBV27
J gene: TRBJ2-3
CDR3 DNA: TGTGCCAGCAGGCTGTCTAGCGGGGGGTGGGCAGATACGCAGTATTTT
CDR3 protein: CASRLSSGGWADTQYF

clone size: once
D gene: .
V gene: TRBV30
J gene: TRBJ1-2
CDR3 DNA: TGTGCCTGGAGTGTAATTCAGGGTTACTCCTTC
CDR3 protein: CAWSVIQGYSF

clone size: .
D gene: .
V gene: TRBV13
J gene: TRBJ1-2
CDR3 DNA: TGTGCCAGCAGCACGAGGGACCTCCTCTCTCATGGCTACACCTTC
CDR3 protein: CASSTRDLLSHGYTF

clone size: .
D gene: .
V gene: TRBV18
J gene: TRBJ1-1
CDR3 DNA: TGTGCCAGCTCACCCCTCGGGAACACTGAAGCTTTCTTT
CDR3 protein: CASSPLGNTEAFF

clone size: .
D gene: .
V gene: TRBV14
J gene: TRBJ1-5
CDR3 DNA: TGTGCCAGCAGCCAAGCAGGGAGTCAGCCCCAGCATTTT
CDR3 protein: CASSQAGSQPQHF

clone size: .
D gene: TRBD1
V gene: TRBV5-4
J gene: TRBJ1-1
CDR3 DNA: TGTGCCAGCAGCTTGGACCCGGGACAGGGAGAGTCAGCTTTCTTT
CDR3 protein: CASSLDPGQGESAFF

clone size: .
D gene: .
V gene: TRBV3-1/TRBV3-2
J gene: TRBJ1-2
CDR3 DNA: TGTGCCAGCAGCCAACGGACTCCCCATTACACCTTC
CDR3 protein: CASSQRTPHYTF

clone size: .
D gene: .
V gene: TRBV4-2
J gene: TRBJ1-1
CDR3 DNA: TGTGCCAGCAGCCCCCCCCTGGAGGGGAACACTGAAGCTTTCTTT
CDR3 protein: CASSPPLEGNTEAFF

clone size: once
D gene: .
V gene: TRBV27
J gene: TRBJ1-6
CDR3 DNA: TGTGCCAGCAGTTCCAACCCCTATAATTCACCCCTCCACTTT
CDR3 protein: CASSSNPYNSPLHF

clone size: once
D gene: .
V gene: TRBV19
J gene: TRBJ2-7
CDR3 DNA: TGTGCCAGTAGCCCAGCAATCGACAGGCCATTCCCCTCCTACGAGCAGTACTTC
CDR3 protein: CASSPAIDRPFPSYEQYF

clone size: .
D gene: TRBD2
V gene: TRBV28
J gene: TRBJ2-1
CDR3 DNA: TGTGCCAGCAGTTCCTCACTAGCGGGGGGGCCAAGTGAGCAGTTCTTC
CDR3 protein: CASSSSLAGGPSEQFF

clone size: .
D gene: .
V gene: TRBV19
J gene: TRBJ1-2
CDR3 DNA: TGTGCCAGTAGTAGGGCTAACTATGGCTACACCTTC
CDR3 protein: CASSRANYGYTF

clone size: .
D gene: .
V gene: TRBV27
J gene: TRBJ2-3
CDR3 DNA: TGTGCCAGCGTTCACTTTACCGGGGGCCCTAGCACAGATACGCAGTATTTT
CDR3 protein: CASVHFTGGPSTDTQYF

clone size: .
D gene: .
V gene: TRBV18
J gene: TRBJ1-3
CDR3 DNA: TGTGCCAGCTTCACCATCCAGGGAGGAAACACCATATATTTT
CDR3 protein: CASFTIQGGNTIYF

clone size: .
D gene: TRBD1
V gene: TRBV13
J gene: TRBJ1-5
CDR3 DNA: TGTGCCAGCAGCTTAGGGTGGACAGGGGGATATCAGCCCCAGCATTTT
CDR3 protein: CASSLGWTGGYQPQHF

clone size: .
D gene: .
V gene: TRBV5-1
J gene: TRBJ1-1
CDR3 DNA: TGCGCCAGCAGGCTACCAAGGAACACTGAAGCTTTCTTT
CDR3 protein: CASRLPRNTEAFF

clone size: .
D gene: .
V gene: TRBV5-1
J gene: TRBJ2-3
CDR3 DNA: TGCGCCAGCAGCTTGGACACAACAGATACGCAGTATTTT
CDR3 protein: CASSLDTTDTQYF

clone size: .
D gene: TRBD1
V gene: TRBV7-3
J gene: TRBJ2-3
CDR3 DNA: TGTGCCAGCAGCCCGGGACAGGGAGCAGATACGCAGTATTTT
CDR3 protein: CASSPGQGADTQYF

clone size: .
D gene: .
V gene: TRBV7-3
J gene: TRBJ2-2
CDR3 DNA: TGTGCCAGCAGCCCCCAAGGCGGGGAGCTGTTTTTT
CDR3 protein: CASSPQGGELFF

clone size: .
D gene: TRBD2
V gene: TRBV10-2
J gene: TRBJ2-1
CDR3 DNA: TGCGCCACCGGGGGGGGGCCCCACAATGAGCAGTTCTTC
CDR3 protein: CATGGGPHNEQFF

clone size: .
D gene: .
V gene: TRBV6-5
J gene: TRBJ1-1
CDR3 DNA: TGTGCCAGCAGTTATACCGCCAACACTGAAGCTTTCTTT
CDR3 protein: CASSYTANTEAFF

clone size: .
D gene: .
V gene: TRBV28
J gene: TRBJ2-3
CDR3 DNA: TGTGCCAGCAGTTCTCCGAGCACAGATACGCAGTATTTT
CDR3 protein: CASSSPSTDTQYF

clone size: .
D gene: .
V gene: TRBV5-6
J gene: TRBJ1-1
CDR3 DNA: TGTGCCGGAAGTTTGGCGGGCACTGAAGCTTTCTTT
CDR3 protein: CAGSLAGTEAFF

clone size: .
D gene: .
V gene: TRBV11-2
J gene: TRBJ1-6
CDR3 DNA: TGTGCCAGCAGCTTAAGTGACATCTCCTATAATTCACCCCTCCACTTT
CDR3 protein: CASSLSDISYNSPLHF

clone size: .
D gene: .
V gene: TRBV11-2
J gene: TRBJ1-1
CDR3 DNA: TGTGCCAGCAGCTTACAACAGAACACTGAAGCTTTCTTT
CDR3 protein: CASSLQQNTEAFF